Listed here is a single T cell receptor beta chain. Its target is unknown. This entry comes from a study of STAT5B mutations in CD4+ large granular lymphocyte leukemia. Study information: Healthy donors showed HLA-associated enrichment of the CDR3 'QG' motif.

Healthy controls were blood donor buffy coats. Study observations and caveats: TRBV06-family usage was enriched in top patient clones (8/27) versus controls (2/35). Main leukemic clonotypes were patient-specific, but roughly 25% appeared at low frequency elsewhere.

Using immunoSEQ multiplex PCR, the repertoire was profiled, and TCRdb retains in-frame clones only, with some absent. The sample has approximately 24,000 clones; about 78% are singletons. The V end was cut by 1 base, the J end by 1 base, with 5 bases between. CDR1 and CDR2 from the germline V gene are GTSNPN and SVGIG (reference sequence). CDR3 length: 14 residues. The sequencing sample was made of CD4+ T cells from blood buffy coats. The TCR comes from a human donor in good health. The V and J genes are TRBV30 and TRBJ2-6; a possible D gene is TRBD1 (5 bases). The CDR3 DNA reads TGTGCCTGGAGTGCAGGGTCTGGGGCCAACGTCCTGACTTTC. It codes for CAWSAGSGANVLTF.